Shown below are 22 T cell receptor beta chains from a single sample sequenced in a study of T cell repertoires in cytomegalovirus infection. TCRdb reprocessed the reads via MiXCR and lists one record per CDR3 protein. Here the sample spans approximately 320,000 distinct CDR3 sequences, over 7.5% being singletons. The specimen sequenced was PBMCs. The receptors shown here come from a human donor in good health (CMV status not recorded). Some clones in this sample may be carry-over from other donors' samples.

V usage is TRBV12-3 or TRBV12-4 and J usage is TRBJ1-2; a weak D match, TRBD1 (6 bases). Trimming shortened V by 5 bases and J by 0 bases, and 19 bases separated the two germline ends. The CDR3 sequence is 17 residues long. CDR3 amino acids: CASSTSRTATANYGYTF. The CDR3 region has the DNA TGTGCCAGCAGTACTTCCCGGACAGCCACCGCTAACTATGGCTACACCTTC.

The sample holds many counts of this clonotype. This chain connects TRBV7-2 to TRBJ1-1, with D unresolved. Trimming stripped 1 base from V and 2 bases from J, with 11 bases between. CDR3 length equals 15 residues. Germline CDR1 reads SGHTA; CDR2 reads FQGNSA. Written as DNA, the CDR3 is TGTGCCAGCAGCTTAGGTGTGGGCGTCAACACTGAAGCTTTCTTT. It yields the protein CASSLGVGVNTEAFF.

The chain combines TRBV18 with TRBJ1-2; D is unresolved. CDR3 length equals 15 residues. Trimming shortened V by 6 bases and J by 1 base, and 15 bases separated the two germline ends. The germline V gene encodes CDR1 KGHSH and CDR2 LQKENI. The chain's CDR3 is CASSLPMGDNYGYTF. In DNA, the CDR3 is TGTGCCAGCTCTCTCCCGATGGGAGATAACTATGGCTACACCTTC. Complete variable domain (other parts from reference TRBV18 and TRBJ1-2): NAGVMQNPRHLVRRRGQEARLRCSPMKGHSHVYWYRQLPEEGLKFMVYLQKENIIDESGMPKERFSAEFPKEGPSILRIQQVVRGDSAAYFCASSLPMGDNYGYTFGSGTRLTVV.

A few counts support this clonotype. J is TRBJ1-5 and V is TRBV20-1; D remains unclear. The ends were cut back, 6 bases at V and 5 bases at J, with 11 bases in the middle. The CDR3 sequence is 12 residues long. In germline, CDR1 is DFQATT, CDR2 SNEGSKA (reference sequence). As DNA, the CDR3 is TGCAGTGCAGGGAGGAAGGATCAGCCCCAGCATTTT. It codes for CSAGRKDQPQHF.

This clonotype was counted many times. V usage is TRBV7-2 and J usage is TRBJ2-5; 11 bases agree with TRBD2. V dropped 5 bases and J dropped 3; count of bases not matched to a gene: 5. The V gene's germline CDR1 is SGHTA and CDR2 FQGNSA. The CDR3 runs 15 residues. CDR3 nucleotides: TGTGCCAGCAGCACCAGACTAGCGGGAAAAGAGACCCAGTACTTC. Translation: CASSTRLAGKETQYF.

This clonotype has ten or more counts. The genes are TRBV12-3 or TRBV12-4 and TRBJ2-3; no clear D. This CDR3 region has 14 residues. V was trimmed by 3 bases and J by 2 bases, leaving 9 bases between them. The CDR3 region has the DNA TGTGCCAGCAGTTTTGATGGGTCCACAGATACGCAGTATTTT. Encoded protein: CASSFDGSTDTQYF.

There are many counts of this clonotype. CDR3 coding DNA: TGTGCCAGCAGCTTAGGAAGATTGTCAGAGACCCAGTACTTC. It encodes CASSLGRLSETQYF. The V gene is TRBV7-2, the J gene TRBJ2-5, with unresolved D. This CDR3 is 14 amino acids long. Trimming removed 1 base at V and 4 bases at J, with 10 bases between. The germline V gene encodes CDR1 SGHTA and CDR2 FQGNSA.

This clonotype was counted ten times or more. The chain is built from TRBV18 and TRBJ2-1; D is undetermined. The CDR3 covers 15 residues. Trimming took off 0 bases at V and 7 bases at J, with 13 bases between the two ends. The germline gives CDR1 KGHSH, CDR2 LQKENI. CDR3 protein: CASSPPVLAWNEQFF. In DNA form, the CDR3 reads TGTGCCAGCTCACCACCGGTTTTAGCATGGAATGAGCAGTTCTTC.

This clonotype occurred a few times. The V gene is TRBV5-1, the J gene TRBJ2-1; D is ambiguous. Trimming left V 4 bases short and J 2 bases short, with 10 bases between. The CDR3 is 14 residues long. In germline, CDR1 is SGHRS, CDR2 YFSETQ. The DNA for the CDR3 is TGCGCCAGCAGCGGGCTGAAGCCCTACAATGAGCAGTTCTTC. This sequence encodes CASSGLKPYNEQFF.

The chain is built from TRBV6-8 and TRBJ2-5; the D is unclear. Germline-derived CDR1 and CDR2 are MNHGY and SAAAGT. V lost 6 bases, J lost 4 bases, and 18 bases lay in between. This CDR3 region has 15 residues. The DNA of the CDR3 is TGTGCCAGCAGCTACCGCGGCCACGGCGGAGAGACCCAGTACTTC. This sequence encodes CASSYRGHGGETQYF.

J is TRBJ2-1 and V is TRBV20-1; TRBD2 agrees at 8 bases. The CDR3 covers 13 residues. The V gene end was trimmed by 6 bases and the J gene end by 6 bases; junction bases not matched to a gene: 7. Per the germline V gene, CDR1 is DFQATT and CDR2 is SNEGSKA (reference sequence). CDR3 protein: CSAWSGGVNEQFF. The CDR3 DNA follows: TGCAGTGCGTGGAGCGGGGGAGTCAATGAGCAGTTCTTC.

This chain links TRBV29-1 with TRBJ2-7, with D possibly TRBD1 on 6 matching bases. Germline V lookup: CDR1 SQVTM, CDR2 ANQGSEA. CDR3 size: 13 residues. V was pared by 6 bases and J by 4 bases, with 16 bases between. The CDR3 region has the DNA TGCAGCGTCCGCAGGGGTGATGCGTACGAGCAGTACTTC. Amino acids: CSVRRGDAYEQYF.

For this clonotype: One base away lies a much larger clone, so this may be a sequencing read error. This chain links TRBV6-8 with TRBJ1-1; D is unresolved. The V and J ends lost 6 bases and 3 bases respectively, with 26 bases between them. The CDR3 extends over 18 amino acids. In germline, CDR1 is MNHGY, CDR2 SAAAGT. The CDR3 protein is CASSPEGATLWRDTEAFF. CDR3 coding DNA: TGTGCCAGCAGCCCAGAGGGAGCGACTCTTTGGAGGGACACTGAAGCTTTCTTT.

This clonotype was seen a few times. J is TRBJ2-3 and V is TRBV6-5; D tentatively reads TRBD1 or TRBD2 (5 bases each). Per the germline V gene, CDR1 is MNHEY and CDR2 is SVGAGI. The CDR3 loop spans 15 amino acids. V was cut by 6 bases and J by 0 bases, with 13 bases left in between. CDR3 bases: TGTGCCAGCAGGGCCGACGGGGCGAGCACAGATACGCAGTATTTT. Protein: CASRADGASTDTQYF.

This clonotype was recorded many times. The chain has TRBV7-2 and TRBJ1-2; D gene ambiguous. The CDR3 totals 17 residues. V lost 4 bases and J 5 bases, leaving 23 bases between the germline ends. The germline V gene encodes CDR1 SGHTA and CDR2 FQGNSA. The CDR3 nucleotides read TGTGCCAGCAGCTCGGGATGGGTCTCCTCATCGACGTATGGCTACACCTTC. This gives the protein CASSSGWVSSSTYGYTF.

This clonotype was observed a handful of times. The chain employs TRBV7-9 and TRBJ2-2; 11 bases align to TRBD2. The germline V gene has CDR1 SEHNR and CDR2 FQNEAQ (reference sequence). With 3 bases clipped from V and 3 bases from J, the junction kept 3 bases outside the gene matches. CDR3 size: 16 residues. The CDR3 protein is CASSFGTSGYTGELFF. CDR3 sequence (DNA): TGTGCCAGCAGCTTCGGGACTAGCGGTTACACCGGGGAGCTGTTTTTT. Combining the CDR3 with reference TRBV7-9 and TRBJ2-2 gives the whole variable domain DTGVSQNPRHKITKRGQNVTFRCDPISEHNRLYWYRQTLGQGPEFLTYFQNEAQLEKSRLLSDRFSAERPKGSFSTLEIQRTEQGDSAMYLCASSFGTSGYTGELFFGEGSRLTVL.

This clonotype was found many times. V usage is TRBV7-8 and J usage is TRBJ2-7, with TRBD1 as a possible D gene (5 bases). This CDR3 spans 15 amino acids. V shed 5 bases and J shed 12 bases, with 26 bases lying between them. CDR1 and CDR2 (germline): SGHVS, FQNEAQ. CDR3 loop: CASSPDPHRPQQWYF. The CDR3 bases are TGTGCCAGCAGCCCCGACCCCCACAGGCCCCAGCAATGGTACTTC.

The J gene is TRBJ2-3, the V gene TRBV5-1; a weak D match, TRBD2 (6 bases). In germline, CDR1 is SGHRS, CDR2 YFSETQ. V was shortened by 4 bases and J by 2 bases, with 14 bases between the two germline ends. This CDR3 contains 15 residues. CDR3 region: CASSRDFRNTDTQYF. CDR3 bases: TGCGCCAGCAGCCGGGACTTTAGGAACACAGATACGCAGTATTTT.

This clonotype was counted only a few times. The rearrangement joins TRBV20-1 to TRBJ2-7; D gene uncertain. V was shortened by 4 bases and J by 1 base, with 11 bases between the two germline ends. The length of the CDR3 is 13 residues. Germline lookup yields CDR1 DFQATT and CDR2 SNEGSKA (reference sequence). CDR3 sequence (DNA): TGCAGTGCTATGAAGAGATCTTCCTACGAGCAGTACTTC. The encoded protein is CSAMKRSSYEQYF.

The chain links TRBV4-1 to TRBJ2-3; TRBD2 agrees at 8 bases. The CDR3 extends over 15 amino acids. V shed 3 bases and J 4 bases; nucleotides not matched to a gene: 6. The V gene's germline CDR1 is MGHRA and CDR2 YSYEKL. The CDR3 sequence is CASSHLATSADTQYF. CDR3 nucleotide sequence: TGCGCCAGCAGCCATCTCGCGACTAGCGCAGATACGCAGTATTTT.

This clonotype was seen more than once but under ten times. The chain links TRBV5-5 to TRBJ2-6; no firm D call. Germline assignment: CDR1 SGHKS and CDR2 YYEKEE (reference sequence). There are 15 residues in the CDR3. Trimming left V 4 bases short and J 1 base short, with 9 bases between. CDR3 in amino acids: CASSPRWSGANVLTF. CDR3 sequence (DNA): TGTGCCAGCAGCCCACGATGGTCTGGGGCCAACGTCCTGACTTTC.

This clonotype was found a few times. This sequence joins TRBV15 and TRBJ1-4, with 7 positions matching TRBD1. Germline CDR1 LNHNV, CDR2 YYDKDF (reference sequence). V was clipped by 1 base and J by 6 bases; unmatched bases: 5. The CDR3 length is 15 residues. CDR3 region: CATSRGWGTDEKLFF. CDR3 nucleotides: TGTGCCACCAGCAGAGGGTGGGGGACAGATGAAAAACTGTTTTTT.